The rows below give T cell receptor beta chains drawn from one sample of a study of Graves' ophthalmopathy and Graves' hyperthyroidism. TCRdb itself ran the multiplex PCR reads through MiXCR, one entry per CDR3 protein. The sample holds hundreds of thousands of distinct CDR3 sequences, around 20% seen once. The sample taken for sequencing was peripheral blood. The receptors originated from a woman aged 18-29 years with stable Graves' hyperthyroidism. Both conserved end residues are part of each CDR3. Fields, in order: V gene, CDR3 protein.

TRBV6-2/TRBV6-3,CASRTLGMVGNTIYF
TRBV20-1,CSGRKGTYEQYF
TRBV7-2,CASSVTSGGQYEQYF
TRBV27,CASREGQVGGELFF
TRBV24-1,CATSDPRGSYEQYF
TRBV30,CAWSQGAAGNTIYF
TRBV6-2/TRBV6-3,CASSYPSYRSNTEAFF
TRBV6-8,CASNKLLAAEETQYF
TRBV5-8,CASSLGVRKSYEQYF
TRBV7-2,CASSLTEGGPQHF
TRBV6-2/TRBV6-3,CASSYQINYGYTF
TRBV18,CASSPQDRPNYGYTF
TRBV29-1,CSVRTGGYEQYF
TRBV6-1,CASSKGQGFGYTF
TRBV7-8,CASSSQQGSEQYF